A selection of T cell receptor beta chains follows, all from one sample in a study of T cell responses to AZD1222 COVID-19 vaccine. The method was immunoSEQ multiplex PCR; TCRdb's version includes in-frame clones alone and lacks a portion of them. The sample yields 110,000 or so clones, about 87% seen once. Here the sequenced sample was peripheral blood, taken 28 days after the second AZD1222 dose. All receptors come from an adult who received the AZD1222 COVID-19 vaccine. Both conserved end residues are part of each CDR3. Each record gives: clone size, D gene, J gene, CDR3 length, V gene, CDR3 protein, CDR3 DNA. A D gene is named only where the DNA matches it firmly. A clone size is listed for some rows: how often the clone was seen (once, few, many), or a class if it is expanded.

clone size: -; D gene: -; J gene: TRBJ1-2; CDR3 length: 14; V gene: TRBV28; CDR3 protein: CASGVSGVNYGYTF; CDR3 DNA: TGTGCTAGCGGGGTTTCGGGGGTTAACTATGGCTACACCTTC
clone size: -; D gene: -; J gene: TRBJ2-1; CDR3 length: 11; V gene: TRBV7-9; CDR3 protein: CVLGDGNEQFF; CDR3 DNA: TGTGTCCTGGGGGACGGAAATGAGCAGTTCTTC
clone size: -; D gene: TRBD1; J gene: TRBJ2-2; CDR3 length: 16; V gene: TRBV5-6; CDR3 protein: CASSQPGQGRTGELFF; CDR3 DNA: TGTGCCAGCAGCCAACCGGGACAGGGGCGAACCGGGGAGTTGTTTTTT
clone size: -; D gene: TRBD2; J gene: TRBJ2-3; CDR3 length: 14; V gene: TRBV29-1; CDR3 protein: CSGTSGGAFFTQYF; CDR3 DNA: TGCAGCGGGACTAGCGGGGGGGCTTTTTTTACGCAGTATTTT
clone size: -; D gene: TRBD1; J gene: TRBJ2-5; CDR3 length: 16; V gene: TRBV4-3; CDR3 protein: CASSQDAQGAGETQYF; CDR3 DNA: TGCGCCAGCAGCCAAGATGCGCAGGGGGCGGGTGAGACCCAGTACTTC
clone size: -; D gene: -; J gene: TRBJ2-1; CDR3 length: 15; V gene: TRBV6-2/TRBV6-3; CDR3 protein: CASSYRGLKMNEQFF; CDR3 DNA: TGTGCCAGCAGTTACCGGGGCCTCAAAATGAATGAGCAGTTCTTC
clone size: once; D gene: -; J gene: TRBJ2-3; CDR3 length: 16; V gene: TRBV4-1; CDR3 protein: CASSQASGPLRDTQYF; CDR3 DNA: TGCGCCAGCAGCCAAGCCTCCGGGCCCCTGAGGGATACGCAGTATTTT
clone size: -; D gene: -; J gene: TRBJ2-1; CDR3 length: 12; V gene: TRBV12-3/TRBV12-4; CDR3 protein: CASSLTNNEQFF; CDR3 DNA: TGTGCCAGCAGTCTAACTAACAATGAGCAGTTCTTC
clone size: -; D gene: -; J gene: TRBJ1-2; CDR3 length: 13; V gene: TRBV10-3; CDR3 protein: CATHQGADYGYTF; CDR3 DNA: TGTGCCACCCATCAGGGTGCTGACTATGGCTACACCTTC
clone size: -; D gene: TRBD2; J gene: TRBJ2-1; CDR3 length: 15; V gene: TRBV5-6; CDR3 protein: CASSQAGGFYNEQFF; CDR3 DNA: TGTGCCAGCAGCCAAGCGGGGGGCTTTTACAATGAGCAGTTCTTC
clone size: -; D gene: TRBD1; J gene: TRBJ1-2; CDR3 length: 15; V gene: TRBV5-1; CDR3 protein: CASSLRQGNGYGYTF; CDR3 DNA: TGCGCCAGCAGCCTTCGACAGGGGAACGGCTATGGCTACACCTTC
clone size: -; D gene: -; J gene: TRBJ1-5; CDR3 length: 14; V gene: TRBV7-8; CDR3 protein: CASSTDSRNQPQHF; CDR3 DNA: TGTGCCAGCAGTACGGACAGCCGCAATCAGCCCCAGCATTTT
clone size: -; D gene: -; J gene: TRBJ2-7; CDR3 length: 15; V gene: TRBV18; CDR3 protein: CASSPWHGGNYEQYF; CDR3 DNA: TGTGCCAGCTCACCTTGGCACGGAGGGAACTACGAGCAGTACTTC
clone size: -; D gene: -; J gene: TRBJ2-2; CDR3 length: 14; V gene: TRBV5-6; CDR3 protein: CASNPSTEFGELFF; CDR3 DNA: TGTGCCAGCAACCCATCGACAGAATTCGGGGAGCTGTTTTTT
clone size: -; D gene: -; J gene: TRBJ1-5; CDR3 length: 16; V gene: TRBV10-3; CDR3 protein: CAISESGGISNQPQHF; CDR3 DNA: TGTGCCATCAGTGAGTCGGGCGGGATTAGCAATCAGCCCCAGCATTTT
clone size: -; D gene: -; J gene: TRBJ1-4; CDR3 length: 14; V gene: TRBV28; CDR3 protein: CASGRTERGEKLFF; CDR3 DNA: TGTGCCAGCGGAAGGACGGAGAGGGGTGAAAAACTGTTTTTT
clone size: -; D gene: -; J gene: TRBJ2-6; CDR3 length: 15; V gene: TRBV3-1/TRBV3-2; CDR3 protein: CASSHIANGANVLTF; CDR3 DNA: TGTGCCAGCAGCCATATAGCGAATGGGGCCAACGTCCTGACTTTC
clone size: -; D gene: TRBD1; J gene: TRBJ1-4; CDR3 length: 15; V gene: TRBV6-5; CDR3 protein: CASTDDPGQREKLFF; CDR3 DNA: TGTGCCAGCACCGACGATCCGGGACAGCGCGAAAAACTGTTTTTT
clone size: -; D gene: -; J gene: TRBJ2-3; CDR3 length: 14; V gene: TRBV2; CDR3 protein: CASSGGAGRDTQYF; CDR3 DNA: TGTGCCAGCAGTGGCGGAGCAGGGAGAGATACGCAGTATTTT
clone size: -; D gene: -; J gene: TRBJ1-1; CDR3 length: 13; V gene: TRBV7-8; CDR3 protein: CASSSQIGTEAFF; CDR3 DNA: TGTGCCAGCAGCTCGCAGATCGGCACTGAAGCTTTCTTT
clone size: -; D gene: TRBD1; J gene: TRBJ1-1; CDR3 length: 15; V gene: TRBV19; CDR3 protein: CASRGQGANITEAFF; CDR3 DNA: TGTGCCAGTAGAGGGCAGGGGGCGAACATTACTGAAGCTTTCTTT
clone size: once; D gene: -; J gene: TRBJ1-5; CDR3 length: 14; V gene: TRBV6-5; CDR3 protein: CASSRGDSNQPQHF; CDR3 DNA: TGTGCCAGCAGTCGGGGGGATAGCAATCAGCCCCAGCATTTT
clone size: -; D gene: TRBD1; J gene: TRBJ1-1; CDR3 length: 15; V gene: TRBV18; CDR3 protein: CASPGTGGLNTEAFF; CDR3 DNA: TGTGCCAGCCCGGGGACAGGGGGCTTGAACACTGAAGCTTTCTTT
clone size: -; D gene: TRBD1; J gene: TRBJ1-1; CDR3 length: 15; V gene: TRBV27; CDR3 protein: CASSSSRGPNTEAFF; CDR3 DNA: TGTGCCAGCAGTTCCAGTAGGGGGCCGAACACTGAAGCTTTCTTT
clone size: -; D gene: -; J gene: TRBJ1-4; CDR3 length: 13; V gene: TRBV19; CDR3 protein: CASKGTENEKLFF; CDR3 DNA: TGTGCCAGTAAAGGGACGGAGAATGAAAAACTGTTTTTT
clone size: -; D gene: -; J gene: TRBJ1-6; CDR3 length: 11; V gene: TRBV6-5; CDR3 protein: CASIGNSPLHF; CDR3 DNA: TGTGCCAGCATCGGGAATTCACCCCTCCACTTT
clone size: -; D gene: -; J gene: TRBJ1-2; CDR3 length: 14; V gene: TRBV5-6; CDR3 protein: CASSFPTEGYGYTF; CDR3 DNA: TGTGCCAGCAGCTTTCCCACAGAGGGCTATGGCTACACCTTC
clone size: -; D gene: -; J gene: TRBJ2-7; CDR3 length: 16; V gene: TRBV19; CDR3 protein: CASSLYDTRGLHEQYF; CDR3 DNA: TGTGCCAGTAGCCTTTACGATACACGGGGTTTGCACGAGCAGTACTTC
clone size: -; D gene: -; J gene: TRBJ2-7; CDR3 length: 14; V gene: TRBV3-1/TRBV3-2; CDR3 protein: CASSPQQGSYEQYF; CDR3 DNA: TGTGCCAGCAGCCCTCAACAGGGCTCCTACGAGCAGTACTTC
clone size: -; D gene: -; J gene: TRBJ2-7; CDR3 length: 13; V gene: TRBV12-3/TRBV12-4; CDR3 protein: CASSASVRGEQYF; CDR3 DNA: TGTGCCAGCAGTGCTAGCGTCCGCGGCGAGCAGTACTTC
clone size: -; D gene: -; J gene: TRBJ1-5; CDR3 length: 16; V gene: TRBV7-2; CDR3 protein: CASSLYRDRDDQPQHF; CDR3 DNA: TGTGCCAGCAGCTTATATAGGGACCGGGACGACCAGCCCCAGCATTTT
clone size: once; D gene: TRBD2; J gene: TRBJ2-1; CDR3 length: 16; V gene: TRBV3-1/TRBV3-2; CDR3 protein: CASSQGLAGGDNEQFF; CDR3 DNA: TGTGCCAGCAGCCAAGGTCTAGCGGGGGGGGACAATGAGCAGTTCTTC
clone size: -; D gene: -; J gene: TRBJ2-7; CDR3 length: 14; V gene: TRBV11-2; CDR3 protein: CASSLEGGPYEQYF; CDR3 DNA: TGTGCCAGCAGCTTAGAGGGAGGCCCCTACGAGCAGTACTTC
clone size: -; D gene: -; J gene: TRBJ1-1; CDR3 length: 15; V gene: TRBV27; CDR3 protein: CASSLKDGESTEAFF; CDR3 DNA: TGTGCCAGCAGTTTAAAGGACGGGGAGTCCACTGAAGCTTTCTTT
clone size: -; D gene: TRBD1; J gene: TRBJ1-6; CDR3 length: 14; V gene: TRBV10-3; CDR3 protein: CAISGQGYNSPLHF; CDR3 DNA: TGTGCCATCAGTGGACAGGGATATAATTCACCCCTCCACTTT
clone size: -; D gene: TRBD1; J gene: TRBJ2-5; CDR3 length: 16; V gene: TRBV10-2; CDR3 protein: CASSGTGGRGWETQYF; CDR3 DNA: TGCGCCAGTTCCGGGACAGGGGGAAGGGGGTGGGAGACCCAGTACTTC
clone size: once; D gene: TRBD1; J gene: TRBJ1-4; CDR3 length: 15; V gene: TRBV5-4; CDR3 protein: CASSLEGTGEEKLFF; CDR3 DNA: TGTGCCAGCAGCTTGGAGGGGACAGGGGAGGAAAAACTGTTTTTT
clone size: -; D gene: -; J gene: TRBJ1-3; CDR3 length: 12; V gene: TRBV12-3/TRBV12-4; CDR3 protein: CASGDSQNTIYF; CDR3 DNA: TGTGCCAGCGGCGACAGTCAAAACACCATATATTTT
clone size: -; D gene: -; J gene: TRBJ2-7; CDR3 length: 15; V gene: TRBV5-1; CDR3 protein: CASSLEGGSSYEQYF; CDR3 DNA: TGCGCCAGCAGCTTGGAAGGCGGAAGCTCCTACGAGCAGTACTTC
clone size: -; D gene: TRBD1; J gene: TRBJ1-4; CDR3 length: 16; V gene: TRBV7-2; CDR3 protein: CASSSRMGTGNEKLFF; CDR3 DNA: TGTGCCAGCAGCTCTCGGATGGGGACAGGGAATGAAAAACTGTTTTTT